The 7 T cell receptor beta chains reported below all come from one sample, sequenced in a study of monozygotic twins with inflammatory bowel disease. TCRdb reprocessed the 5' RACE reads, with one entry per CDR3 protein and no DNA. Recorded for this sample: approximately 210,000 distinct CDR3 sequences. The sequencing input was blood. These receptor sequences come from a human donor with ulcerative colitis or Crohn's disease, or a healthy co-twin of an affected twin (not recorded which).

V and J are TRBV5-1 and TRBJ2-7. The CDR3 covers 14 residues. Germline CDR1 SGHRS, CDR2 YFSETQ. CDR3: CASSLDQAPYEQYF.

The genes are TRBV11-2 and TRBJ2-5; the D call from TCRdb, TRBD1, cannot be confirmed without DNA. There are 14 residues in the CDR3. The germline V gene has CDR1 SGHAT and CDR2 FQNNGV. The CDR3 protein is CASSYRGSQETQYF.

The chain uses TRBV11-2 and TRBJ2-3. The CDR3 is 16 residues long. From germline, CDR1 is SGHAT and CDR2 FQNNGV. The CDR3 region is CASSWGGGRSTDTQYF.

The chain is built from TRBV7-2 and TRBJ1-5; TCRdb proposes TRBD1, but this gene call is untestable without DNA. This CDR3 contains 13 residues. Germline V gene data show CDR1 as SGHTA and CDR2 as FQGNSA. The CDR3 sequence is CASSSIRDQPQHF.

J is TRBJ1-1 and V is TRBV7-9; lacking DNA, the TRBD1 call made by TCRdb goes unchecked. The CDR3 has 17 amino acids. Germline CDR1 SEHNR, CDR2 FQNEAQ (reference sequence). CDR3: CASSLESGTLLRTEAFF.

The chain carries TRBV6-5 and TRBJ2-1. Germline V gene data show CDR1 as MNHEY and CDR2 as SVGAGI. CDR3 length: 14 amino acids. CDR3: CASSSPQLIGRQFF.

CDR3 loop: CASSQDLARGGGSQPQHF. The chain employs TRBV4-2 and TRBJ1-5. This CDR3 spans 18 amino acids. The V gene's germline CDR1 is LGHNA and CDR2 YNFKEQ.